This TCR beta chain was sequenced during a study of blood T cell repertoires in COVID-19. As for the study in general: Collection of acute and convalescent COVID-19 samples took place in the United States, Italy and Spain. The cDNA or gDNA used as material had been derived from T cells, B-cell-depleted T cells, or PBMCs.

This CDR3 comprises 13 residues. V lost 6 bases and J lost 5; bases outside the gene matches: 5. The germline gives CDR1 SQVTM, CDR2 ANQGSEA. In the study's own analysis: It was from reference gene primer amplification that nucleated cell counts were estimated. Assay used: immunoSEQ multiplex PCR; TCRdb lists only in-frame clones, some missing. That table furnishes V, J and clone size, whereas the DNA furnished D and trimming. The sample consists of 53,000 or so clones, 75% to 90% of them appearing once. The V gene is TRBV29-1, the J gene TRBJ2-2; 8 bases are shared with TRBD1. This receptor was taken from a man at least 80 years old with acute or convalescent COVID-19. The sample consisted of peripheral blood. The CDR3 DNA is TGCAGCGTGTGGACAGGGTTAACCGGGGAGCTGTTTTTT. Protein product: CSVWTGLTGELFF.